This T cell receptor beta chain is from a study of cytomegalovirus exposure and HLA in healthy donors. Study outcomes and limitations: Apparent HLA restriction characterized most CMV-associated TCR beta chains in a later analysis.

V was cut by 0 bases and J by 8 bases, with 19 bases left in between. The CDR3 covers 16 residues. Germline CDR1 and CDR2: LGHNA and YNFKEQ. The PCR made use of 60 Vbeta and 13 Jbeta primers. Sequenced by immunoSEQ multiplex PCR; TCRdb stores in-frame clones only, minus some. The sample includes more than 85,000 clones, approximately 69% seen only once; the top ten take 3% to 3.5%. Of note for this clone: Its antigen is unidentified.

The source of this sequence is a man under 40 in good health and CMV-seronegative. Sequencing input: PBMCs. This chain connects TRBV4-2 to TRBJ1-2, with TRBD1 as a possible D gene (5 bases). The CDR3 region has the DNA TGTGCCAGCAGCCAAGACTTGACAGCACCTGTGGGGGGCTACACCTTC. Encoded protein: CASSQDLTAPVGGYTF.